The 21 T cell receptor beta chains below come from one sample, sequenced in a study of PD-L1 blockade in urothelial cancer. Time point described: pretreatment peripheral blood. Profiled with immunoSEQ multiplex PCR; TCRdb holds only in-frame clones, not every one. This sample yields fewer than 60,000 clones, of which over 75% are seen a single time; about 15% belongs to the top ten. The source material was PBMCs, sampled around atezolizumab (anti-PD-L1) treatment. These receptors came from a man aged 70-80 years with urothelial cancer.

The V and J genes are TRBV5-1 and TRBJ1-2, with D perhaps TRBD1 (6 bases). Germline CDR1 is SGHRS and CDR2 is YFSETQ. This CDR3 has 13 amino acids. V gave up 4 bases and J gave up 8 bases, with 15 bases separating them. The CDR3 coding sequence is TGCGCCAGCAGCCTTGACAGGTTGGAGGGCTACACCTTC. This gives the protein CASSLDRLEGYTF.

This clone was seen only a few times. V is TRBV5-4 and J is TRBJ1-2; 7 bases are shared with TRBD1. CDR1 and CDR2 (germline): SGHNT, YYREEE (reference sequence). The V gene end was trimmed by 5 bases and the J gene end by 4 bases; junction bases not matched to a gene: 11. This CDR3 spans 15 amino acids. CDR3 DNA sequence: TGTGCCAGCAGTCTACAGGGGAGTCATGGCTATGGCTACACCTTC. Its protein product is CASSLQGSHGYGYTF. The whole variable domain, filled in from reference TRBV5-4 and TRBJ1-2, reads ETGVTQSPTHLIKTRGQQVTLRCSSQSGHNTVSWYQQALGQGPQFIFQYYREEENGRGNFPPRFSGLQFPNYSSELNVNALELDDSALYLCASSLQGSHGYGYTFGSGTRLTVV.

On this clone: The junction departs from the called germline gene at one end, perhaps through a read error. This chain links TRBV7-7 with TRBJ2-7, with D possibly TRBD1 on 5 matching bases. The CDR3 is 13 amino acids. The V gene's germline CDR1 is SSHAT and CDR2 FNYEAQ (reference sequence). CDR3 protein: CASSLQTDYEQYF. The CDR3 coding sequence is TGTGCTAGCAGCTTGCAGACAGATTACGAGCAGTACTTC.

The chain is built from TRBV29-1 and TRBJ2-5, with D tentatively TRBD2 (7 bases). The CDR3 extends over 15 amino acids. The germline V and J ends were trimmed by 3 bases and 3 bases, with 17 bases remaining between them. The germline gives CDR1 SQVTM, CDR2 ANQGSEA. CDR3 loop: CSVDRGGRAEETQYF. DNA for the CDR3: TGCAGCGTTGATAGGGGGGGGAGGGCGGAAGAGACCCAGTACTTC.

DNA for the CDR3: TGTGCCAGCAGTTTGTCTACGCACACTGAAGCTTTCTTT. Residues: CASSLSTHTEAFF. The chain carries TRBV27 and TRBJ1-1; D is unresolved. Trimming removed 3 bases from V and 3 bases from J, with 8 bases in between. Per germline, CDR1 MNHEY and CDR2 SMNVEV (reference sequence). This CDR3 contains 13 residues.

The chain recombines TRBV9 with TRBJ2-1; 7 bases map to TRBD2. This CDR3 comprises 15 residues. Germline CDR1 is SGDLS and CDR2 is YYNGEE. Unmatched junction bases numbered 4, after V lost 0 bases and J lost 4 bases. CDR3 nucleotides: TGTGCCAGCAGCGTAGAGGCTAGCGGTTACAATGAGCAGTTCTTC. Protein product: CASSVEASGYNEQFF.

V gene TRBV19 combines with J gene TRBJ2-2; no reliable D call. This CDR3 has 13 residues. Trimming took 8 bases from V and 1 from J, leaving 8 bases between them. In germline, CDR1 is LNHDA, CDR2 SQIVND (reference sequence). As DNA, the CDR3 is TGTGCCAGTGGATACAGGAACACCGGGGAGCTGTTTTTT. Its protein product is CASGYRNTGELFF.

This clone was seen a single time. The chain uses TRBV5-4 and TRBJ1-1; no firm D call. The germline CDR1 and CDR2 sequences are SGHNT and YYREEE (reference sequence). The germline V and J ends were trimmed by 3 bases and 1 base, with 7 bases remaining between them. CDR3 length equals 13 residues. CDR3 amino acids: CASSYDRNTEAFF. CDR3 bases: TGTGCCAGCAGCTATGATAGGAACACTGAAGCTTTCTTT.

The CDR3 is CASSPRLTGENTEAFF. CDR3 nucleotide sequence: TGTGCCAGCTCTCCCAGGTTGACAGGGGAGAACACTGAAGCTTTCTTT. V usage is TRBV18 and J usage is TRBJ1-1; 8 nucleotides agree with TRBD1. Per the germline V gene, CDR1 is KGHSH and CDR2 is LQKENI. J gave up 1 base and V 6 bases, and 10 bases lay outside the gene matches. CDR3 length: 16 residues.

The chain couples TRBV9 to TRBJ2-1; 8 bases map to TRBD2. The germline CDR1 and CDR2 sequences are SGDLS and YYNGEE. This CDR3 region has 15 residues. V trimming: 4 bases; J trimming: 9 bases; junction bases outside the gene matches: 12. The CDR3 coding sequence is TGTGCCAGCAGCCCCCAAATAGCGGGAACGAGTGAGCAGTTCTTC. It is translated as CASSPQIAGTSEQFF.

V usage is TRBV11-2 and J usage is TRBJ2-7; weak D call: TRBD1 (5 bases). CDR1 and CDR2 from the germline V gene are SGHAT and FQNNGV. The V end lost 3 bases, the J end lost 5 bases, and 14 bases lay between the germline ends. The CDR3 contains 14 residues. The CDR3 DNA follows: TGTGCCAGCAGCTTGATCCTGGGGCGAGACGAGCAGTACTTC. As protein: CASSLILGRDEQYF.

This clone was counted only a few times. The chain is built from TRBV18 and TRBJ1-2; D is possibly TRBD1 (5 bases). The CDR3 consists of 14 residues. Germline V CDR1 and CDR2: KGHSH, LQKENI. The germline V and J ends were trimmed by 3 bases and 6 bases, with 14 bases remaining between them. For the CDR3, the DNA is TGTGCCAGCTCACCCGGGGGGATTCTAGATGGCTACACCTTC. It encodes CASSPGGILDGYTF.

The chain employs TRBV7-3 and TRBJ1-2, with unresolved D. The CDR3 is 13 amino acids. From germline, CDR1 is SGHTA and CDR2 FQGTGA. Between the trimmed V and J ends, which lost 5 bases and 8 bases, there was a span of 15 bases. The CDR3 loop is CASSPYTGGGYTF. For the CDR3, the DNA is TGTGCCAGCAGCCCCTACACCGGCGGGGGCTACACCTTC.

CDR3 sequence: CASRTGTSGQNEQFF. Written as DNA, the CDR3 is TGTGCCAGCAGGACCGGGACTAGCGGCCAGAATGAGCAGTTCTTC. The chain employs TRBV6-6 and TRBJ2-1; 11 bases line up with TRBD2. The V and J ends lost 6 bases and 7 bases, in that order; junction bases with no gene match: 8. CDR3 length equals 15 residues. Germline loops: CDR1 MNHNY, CDR2 SVGAGI (reference sequence).

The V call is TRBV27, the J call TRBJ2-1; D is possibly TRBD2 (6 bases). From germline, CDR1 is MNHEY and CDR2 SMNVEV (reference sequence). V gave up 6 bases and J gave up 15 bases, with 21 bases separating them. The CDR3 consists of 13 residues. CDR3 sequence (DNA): TGTGCCAGCAGAAGCCCCGGACGGGGACTTACGTTCTTC. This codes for CASRSPGRGLTFF.

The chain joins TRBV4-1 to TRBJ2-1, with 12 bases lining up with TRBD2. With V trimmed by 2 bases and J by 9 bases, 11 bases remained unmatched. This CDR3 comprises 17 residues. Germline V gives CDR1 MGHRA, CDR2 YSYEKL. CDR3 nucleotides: TGCGCCAGCAGCCAATCTCTAGCGGGAGGGCCAGTCGGTGAGCAGTTCTTC. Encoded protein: CASSQSLAGGPVGEQFF.

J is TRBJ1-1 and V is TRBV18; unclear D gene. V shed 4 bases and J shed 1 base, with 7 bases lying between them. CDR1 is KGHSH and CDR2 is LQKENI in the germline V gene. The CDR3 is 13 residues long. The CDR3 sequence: CASSLTANTEAFF. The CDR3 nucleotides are TGTGCCAGCTCACTCACAGCGAACACTGAAGCTTTCTTT.

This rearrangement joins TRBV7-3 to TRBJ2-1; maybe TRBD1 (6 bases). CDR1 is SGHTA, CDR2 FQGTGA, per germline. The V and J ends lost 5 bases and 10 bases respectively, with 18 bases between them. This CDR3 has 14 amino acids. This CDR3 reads CASSAQAGAGEQFF. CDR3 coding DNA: TGTGCCAGCAGCGCCCAGGCAGGGGCGGGCGAGCAGTTCTTC. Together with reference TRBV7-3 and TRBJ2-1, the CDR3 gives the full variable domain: GAGVSQTPSNKVTEKGKYVELRCDPISGHTALYWYRQSLGQGPEFLIYFQGTGAADDSGLPNDRFFAVRPEGSVSTLKIQRTERGDSAVYLCASSAQAGAGEQFFGPGTRLTVL.

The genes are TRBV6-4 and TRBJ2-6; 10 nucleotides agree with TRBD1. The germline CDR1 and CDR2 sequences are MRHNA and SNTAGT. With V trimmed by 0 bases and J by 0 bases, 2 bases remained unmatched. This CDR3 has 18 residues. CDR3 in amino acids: CASSDSGQGLSGANVLTF. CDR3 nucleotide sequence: TGTGCCAGCAGTGACTCGGGACAGGGGCTCTCTGGGGCCAACGTCCTGACTTTC.

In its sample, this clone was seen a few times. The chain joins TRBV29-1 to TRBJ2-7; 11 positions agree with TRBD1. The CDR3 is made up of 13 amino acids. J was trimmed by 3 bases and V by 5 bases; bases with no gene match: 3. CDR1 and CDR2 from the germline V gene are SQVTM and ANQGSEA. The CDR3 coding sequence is TGCAGCGTTCGGACAGGGGGCGGCTACGAGCAGTACTTC. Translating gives CSVRTGGGYEQYF.

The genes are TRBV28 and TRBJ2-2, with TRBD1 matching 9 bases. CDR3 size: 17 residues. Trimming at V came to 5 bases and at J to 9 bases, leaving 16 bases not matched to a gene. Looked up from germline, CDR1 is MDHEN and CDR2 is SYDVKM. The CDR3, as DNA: TGTGCCAGCAGTCCCTCCGTGAGGACAGGGGAGTACAGGGAGCTGTTTTTT. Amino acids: CASSPSVRTGEYRELFF.